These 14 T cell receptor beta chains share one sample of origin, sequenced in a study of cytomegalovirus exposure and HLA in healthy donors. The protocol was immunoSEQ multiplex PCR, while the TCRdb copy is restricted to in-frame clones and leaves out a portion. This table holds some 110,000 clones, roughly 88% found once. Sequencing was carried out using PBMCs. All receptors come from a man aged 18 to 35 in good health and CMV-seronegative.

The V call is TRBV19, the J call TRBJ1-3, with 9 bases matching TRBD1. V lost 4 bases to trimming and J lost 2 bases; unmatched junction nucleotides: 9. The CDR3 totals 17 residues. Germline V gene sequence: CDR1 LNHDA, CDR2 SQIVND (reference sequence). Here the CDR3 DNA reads TGTGCCAGTAGTACAGGACAGGGGACGGGCACTGGAAACACCATATATTTT. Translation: CASSTGQGTGTGNTIYF.

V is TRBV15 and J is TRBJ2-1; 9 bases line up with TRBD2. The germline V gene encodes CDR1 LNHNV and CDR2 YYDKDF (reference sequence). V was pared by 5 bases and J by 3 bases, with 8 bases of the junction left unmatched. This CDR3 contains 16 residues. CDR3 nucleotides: TGTGCCACCAGCTTAATAGCGGGAGTAATCTACAATGAGCAGTTCTTC. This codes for CATSLIAGVIYNEQFF. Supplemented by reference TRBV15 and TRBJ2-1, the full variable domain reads DAMVIQNPRYQVTQFGKPVTLSCSQTLNHNVMYWYQQKSSQAPKLLFHYYDKDFNNEADTPDNFQSRRPNTSFCFLDIRSPGLGDTAMYLCATSLIAGVIYNEQFFGPGTRLTVL.

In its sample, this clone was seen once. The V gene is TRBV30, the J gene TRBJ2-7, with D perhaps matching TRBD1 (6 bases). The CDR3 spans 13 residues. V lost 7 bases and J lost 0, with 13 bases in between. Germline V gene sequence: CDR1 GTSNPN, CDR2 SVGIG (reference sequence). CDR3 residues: CAYSTGSSYEQYF. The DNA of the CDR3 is TGTGCCTACAGCACAGGGAGCTCCTACGAGCAGTACTTC.

CDR3 in DNA: TGTGCCTGGAGTTCCGAGGCGGGGAGCAATCAGCCCCAGCATTTT. Its translation: CAWSSEAGSNQPQHF. The chain combines TRBV30 with TRBJ1-5; D uncertain. The V gene's germline CDR1 is GTSNPN and CDR2 SVGIG (reference sequence). The V gene lost 2 bases and the J gene lost 1 base, with 12 bases spanning the gap. This CDR3 contains 15 residues.

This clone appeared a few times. The DNA of the CDR3 is TGCGCCAGCAGTGACCCGAGCACAGATACGCAGTATTTT. Translation gives CASSDPSTDTQYF. J is TRBJ2-3 and V is TRBV10-1; no clear D gene. V lost 3 bases and J 0 bases, leaving 4 bases between the germline ends. Germline V lookup: CDR1 WNHNN, CDR2 SYGVQD (reference sequence). The CDR3 contains 13 residues.

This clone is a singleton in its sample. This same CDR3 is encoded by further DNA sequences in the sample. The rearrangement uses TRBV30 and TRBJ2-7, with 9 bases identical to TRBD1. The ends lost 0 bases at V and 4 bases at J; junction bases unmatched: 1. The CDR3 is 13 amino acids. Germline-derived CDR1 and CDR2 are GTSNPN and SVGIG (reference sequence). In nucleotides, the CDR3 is TGTGCCTGGAGTGTACAGGGGGCGTACGAGCAGTACTTC. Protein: CAWSVQGAYEQYF. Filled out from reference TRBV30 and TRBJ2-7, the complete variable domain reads SQTIHQWPATLVQPVGSPLSLECTVEGTSNPNLYWYRQAAGRGLQLLFYSVGIGQISSEVPQNLSASRPQDRQFILSSKKLLLSDSGFYLCAWSVQGAYEQYFGPGTRLTVT.

The CDR3 is CASSDARDSLNTGELFF. The CDR3 bases are TGTGCCAGCAGTGACGCCCGGGACAGCCTAAACACCGGGGAGCTGTTTTTT. This chain joins TRBV2 and TRBJ2-2; TRBD1 agrees at 7 bases. Unmatched junction bases numbered 9, after V lost 3 bases and J lost 2 bases. This CDR3 has 17 residues. Germline V gene sequence: CDR1 SNHLY, CDR2 FYNNEI.

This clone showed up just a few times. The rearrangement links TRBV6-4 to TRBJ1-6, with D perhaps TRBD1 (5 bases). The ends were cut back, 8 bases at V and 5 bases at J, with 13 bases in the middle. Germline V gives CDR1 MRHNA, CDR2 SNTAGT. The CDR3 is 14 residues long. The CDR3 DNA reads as TGTGCCAGCCCGACAGTGAATGATAATTCACCCCTCCACTTT. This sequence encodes CASPTVNDNSPLHF.

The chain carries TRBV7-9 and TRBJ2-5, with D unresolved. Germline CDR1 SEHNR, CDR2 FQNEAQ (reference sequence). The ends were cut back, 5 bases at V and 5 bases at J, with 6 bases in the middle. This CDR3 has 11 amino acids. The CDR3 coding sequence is TGTGCCAGCAGCCAGGATGAGACCCAGTACTTC. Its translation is CASSQDETQYF. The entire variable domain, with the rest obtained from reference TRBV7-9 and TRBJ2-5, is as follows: DTGVSQNPRHKITKRGQNVTFRCDPISEHNRLYWYRQTLGQGPEFLTYFQNEAQLEKSRLLSDRFSAERPKGSFSTLEIQRTEQGDSAMYLCASSQDETQYFGPGTRLLVL.

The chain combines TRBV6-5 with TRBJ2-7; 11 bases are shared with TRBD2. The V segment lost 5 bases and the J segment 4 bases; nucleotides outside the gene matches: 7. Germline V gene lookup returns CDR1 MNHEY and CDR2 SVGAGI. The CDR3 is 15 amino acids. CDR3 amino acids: CASSKGLAGVYEQYF. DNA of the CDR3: TGTGCCAGCAGTAAAGGACTAGCGGGTGTATACGAGCAGTACTTC.

As DNA, the CDR3 is TGTGCCACCCATCGGGGGGCCCAAAAGAACACTGAAGCTTTCTTT. It translates to CATHRGAQKNTEAFF. V usage is TRBV6-1 and J usage is TRBJ1-1; D might be TRBD1 (6 bases). This CDR3 has 15 residues. The V end lost 10 bases, the J end lost 1 base, and 19 bases lay between the germline ends. Germline CDR1 and CDR2: MNHNS and SASEGT.

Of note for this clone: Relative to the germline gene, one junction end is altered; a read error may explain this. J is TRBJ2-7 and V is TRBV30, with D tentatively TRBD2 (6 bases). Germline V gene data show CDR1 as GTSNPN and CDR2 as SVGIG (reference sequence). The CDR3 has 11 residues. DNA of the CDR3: TGTGCCGGGAGACTTGGGGGGGAGCAGTACTTC. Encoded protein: CAGRLGGEQYF.

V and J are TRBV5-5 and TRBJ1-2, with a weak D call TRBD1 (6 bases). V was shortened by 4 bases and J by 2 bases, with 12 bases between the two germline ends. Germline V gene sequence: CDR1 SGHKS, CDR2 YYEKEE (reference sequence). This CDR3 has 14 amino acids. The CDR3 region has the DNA TGTGCCAGCAGCCCAGGACAGCTAAACTATGGCTACACCTTC. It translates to CASSPGQLNYGYTF.

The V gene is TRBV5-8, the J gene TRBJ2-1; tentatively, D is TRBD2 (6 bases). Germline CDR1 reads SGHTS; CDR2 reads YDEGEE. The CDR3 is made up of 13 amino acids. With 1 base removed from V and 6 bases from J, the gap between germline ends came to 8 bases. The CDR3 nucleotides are TGTGCCAGCAGCTTGACGGGGGTCAATGAGCAGTTCTTC. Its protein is CASSLTGVNEQFF.